This is a list of T cell receptor beta chains from one sample in a study of hypomethylating agent response in myelodysplastic syndrome. The repertoire was sequenced with immunoSEQ multiplex PCR; TCRdb's copy has only in-frame clones and lacks some. The table has 4,500 to 5,500 clones, about 88% seen once; the top ten hold under 12%. This sample comprised bone marrow, obtained before or after starting hypomethylating agent treatment for myelodysplastic syndrome (not recorded which). These receptors all come from a human donor with myelodysplastic syndrome. Both conserved end residues are part of each CDR3. Fields, in order: V gene, CDR3 length, clone size, J gene, D gene, CDR3 DNA, CDR3 protein. The D gene is left open where the match is weak. Expanded clones get a size class; other rows say once, few or many, or leave the size out.

>TRBV6-1|11|NA|TRBJ2-7|NA
TGTGCCAGCAGTCCTAACTACGAGCAGTACTTC
CASSPNYEQYF
>TRBV19|15|NA|TRBJ1-5|NA
TGTGCCAGTAGTATAGATCGAGGCCCCAATCAGCCCCAGCATTTT
CASSIDRGPNQPQHF
>TRBV15|13|NA|TRBJ2-7|NA
TGTGCCACCAGCAGAGAAAGGGCTGACGAGCAGTACTTC
CATSRERADEQYF
>TRBV19|13|once|TRBJ1-1|NA
TGTGCCAGTAGTAAGGGACGGCAAAGTGGAGCTTTCTTT
CASSKGRQSGAFF
>TRBV27|13|NA|TRBJ1-1|NA
TGTGCCAGCAGTGCATATGGGGACACTGAAGCTTTCTTT
CASSAYGDTEAFF
>TRBV6-5|14|NA|TRBJ2-7|TRBD1
TGTGCCAGCCGGGCGGGGACAGGCTCCTACGAGCAGTACTTC
CASRAGTGSYEQYF
>TRBV5-1|14|NA|TRBJ2-3|NA
TGCGCCAGCAGCTTGGGACAGGAGACAGATACGCAGTATTTT
CASSLGQETDTQYF
>TRBV19|16|NA|TRBJ2-5|NA
TGTGCCAGCTCCCTAGATTTCGGGGGGCTCCAAGAGACCCAGTACTTC
CASSLDFGGLQETQYF
>TRBV5-1|15|NA|TRBJ1-4|TRBD1
TGCGCCAGCAGCTTGGAAACAGGGGGCCGTGAAAAACTGTTTTTT
CASSLETGGREKLFF
>TRBV6-1|15|NA|TRBJ2-4|NA
TGTGCCAGCAGTGATCCGGGACTCCCCAAAAACATTCAGTACTTC
CASSDPGLPKNIQYF
>TRBV5-1|14|NA|TRBJ2-5|NA
TGCGCCAGCAGCTTGGAGGGGGGCCAAGAGACCCAGTACTTC
CASSLEGGQETQYF
>TRBV29-1|15|NA|TRBJ1-2|TRBD1
TGCAGCGTCCCGAAGGGACAGGGGGCGGGGTATGGCTACACCTTC
CSVPKGQGAGYGYTF
>TRBV11-2|16|once|TRBJ1-1|NA
TGTGCCAGCAGCTTAGTAGCTGGAACAGGGAATCCTGAAGCTTTCTTT
CASSLVAGTGNPEAFF
>TRBV5-4|18|NA|TRBJ2-3|TRBD2
TGTGCCAGCAGCTTCGATTTAGCGGGGGGGCGGGGCACAGATACGCAGTATTTT
CASSFDLAGGRGTDTQYF
>TRBV5-5|16|NA|TRBJ1-1|NA
TGTGCCAGCAGCATTCAGTCCTCGAGGTTGAACACTGAAGCTTTCTTT
CASSIQSSRLNTEAFF
>TRBV19|11|NA|TRBJ2-1|NA
TGTGCCAGTAGTCCCGGGTGGGAGCAGTTCTTC
CASSPGWEQFF
>TRBV2|16|large|TRBJ1-1|NA
TGTGCCAGCAGGCCGGAGGTCGGAGGCATGAACACTGAAGCTTTCTTT
CASRPEVGGMNTEAFF
>TRBV4-1|16|NA|TRBJ1-6|NA
TGCGCCAGCAGCCAAGCTAACTGGATCTATAATTCACCCCTCCACTTT
CASSQANWIYNSPLHF
>TRBV6-4|15|NA|TRBJ2-1|TRBD2
TGTGCCAGCAGTCCTAGCGGGAGGACGTACAATGAGCAGTTCTTC
CASSPSGRTYNEQFF